This T cell receptor (beta chain) was sequenced in a study of PD-L1 blockade in urothelial cancer. Study as a whole: About 90% of the roughly 30 patients comprised males who had bladder-origin urothelial cancer. Analyzed time points were 3 weeks (second dose) and 6 weeks after therapy began.

This clone was detected a few times. The CDR3 loop spans 12 amino acids. Germline V gives CDR1 LGHNA, CDR2 YNFKEQ. The V end was cut by 1 base, the J end by 1 base, with 2 bases between. Method: immunoSEQ multiplex PCR; TCRdb's copy keeps in-frame clones and lacks some. The repertoire holds just under 65,000 clones, with roughly four fifths as singletons. Time point indicated: pretreatment peripheral blood. Patients each gave 1 to 8 samples, pretreatment and on-treatment. The rearrangement joins TRBV4-2 to TRBJ2-7; D is ambiguous. The TCR comes from a man aged 65-85 years with urothelial cancer. The input for sequencing was PBMCs, taken around atezolizumab (anti-PD-L1) treatment. The CDR3 sequence: CASSQASYEQYF. The CDR3 bases are TGTGCCAGCAGCCAAGCTTCCTACGAGCAGTACTTC.